The 3 T cell receptor beta chains reported below all come from one sample, sequenced in a study of blood T cells in healthy people across ages. For the second PCR, which ran for 7 to 11 cycles, a sample-barcoded 5' primer and a J-beta primer mix were used. A single record per CDR3 protein comes from TCRdb applying MiXCR to the 5' RACE reads. The data contain around 800,000 distinct CDR3 sequences, roughly 24% of them singletons. The same data also went into a second study, on T cells of mothers and their children.

The sequencing sample was made of blood. The receptors shown here come from a boy younger than 18 in good health.

This clonotype was detected only a few times. V is TRBV6-6 and J is TRBJ2-1; D possibly matches TRBD1 or TRBD2 (5 bases each). The CDR3 sequence is 11 residues long. V lost 5 bases, J lost 15 bases, and 14 bases lay in between. The V gene's germline CDR1 is MNHNY and CDR2 SVGAGI (reference sequence). The CDR3 sequence: CASSAGTARFF. The CDR3 bases are TGTGCCAGCAGTGCTGGGACCGCACGGTTCTTC.

A few counts support this clonotype. V gene TRBV4-1 combines with J gene TRBJ2-4; D is uncertain. CDR1 is MGHRA and CDR2 is YSYEKL in the germline V gene. CDR3 size: 14 residues. V was trimmed by 1 base and J by 7 bases, leaving 11 bases between them. CDR3 protein: CASSQAWTGNIQYF. The CDR3 DNA is TGCGCCAGCAGCCAAGCCTGGACGGGTAACATTCAGTACTTC.

A few counts support this clonotype. The genes are TRBV7-2 and TRBJ2-4; tentatively, D is TRBD2 (6 bases). V lost 1 base, J lost 6 bases, and 13 bases lay in between. Looked up from germline, CDR1 is SGHTA and CDR2 is FQGNSA. CDR3 length equals 15 residues. The CDR3 DNA reads as TGTGCCAGCAGCTTAGTGGGCGGGGCGGGAAACATTCAGTACTTC. Protein product: CASSLVGGAGNIQYF.